This passage covers 5 T cell receptor beta chains from one sample sequenced in a study of blood T cell repertoires in COVID-19. The method was immunoSEQ multiplex PCR; TCRdb's version includes in-frame clones alone and lacks a portion of them. The sample includes 150,000 or so clones, roughly 83% of them seen just once. The sequencing input was PBMCs or T cells enriched from blood (not recorded which). All receptors come from a woman aged 45-65 years who had recovered from COVID-19.

The chain carries TRBV12-5 and TRBJ2-3, with 9 bases lining up with TRBD1. V shed 2 bases, J shed 6 bases, and the junction held 6 bases outside the gene matches. This CDR3 has 15 residues. The germline gives CDR1 LGHNT, CDR2 FRNRAP. The CDR3 bases are TGTGCTAGTGGTTTGACCGGGACAGGGTCCGATACGCAGTATTTT. Translation gives CASGLTGTGSDTQYF.

This clone was seen more than once but under ten times. The CDR3, as DNA: TGTGCCAGCTCACCCCCCCGACAGAAAGCTTTCTTT. Translated, it gives CASSPPRQKAFF. The rearrangement uses TRBV18 and TRBJ1-1, with D perhaps matching TRBD1 (5 bases). Looked up from germline, CDR1 is KGHSH and CDR2 is LQKENI. This CDR3 has 12 amino acids. Trimming removed 3 bases at V and 9 bases at J, with 11 bases between.

The J gene is TRBJ2-3, the V gene TRBV10-3, with TRBD1 as a possible D gene (5 bases). The CDR3 has 13 residues. Germline V CDR1 and CDR2: ENHRY, SYGVKD. Trimming left V 2 bases short and J 7 bases short, with 10 bases between. The CDR3 DNA is TGTGCCATCAGTGAGCCCAGGGAATATACGCAGTATTTT. It yields the protein CAISEPREYTQYF.

This clone turned up a few times. The chain recombines TRBV27 with TRBJ1-2; D gene unclear. The germline V gene encodes CDR1 MNHEY and CDR2 SMNVEV (reference sequence). V dropped 8 bases and J dropped 3 bases, with 13 bases sitting between them. The CDR3 is 13 residues long. CDR3 sequence (DNA): TGTGCCAGCGGGAGGGATTCATACTATGGCTACACCTTC. This encodes CASGRDSYYGYTF.

The rearrangement links TRBV7-9 to TRBJ1-1, with D possibly matching TRBD1 (6 bases). The germline gives CDR1 SEHNR, CDR2 FQNEAQ (reference sequence). This CDR3 has 14 amino acids. V was cut by 2 bases and J by 10 bases, with 17 bases left in between. As DNA, the CDR3 is TGTGCCAGCAGCTTATCGTCAGGGGTTGGGGTAGCTTTCTTT. Amino acids: CASSLSSGVGVAFF.